Given below is one TCR beta chain in context. In this sample, this clonotype turned up many times. Its target antigen remains unknown. No clone much larger than this one lies a single base away; base qualities are absent. This sample was included in a study of regulatory T cells in long-lasting Graves disease (dated by TCRdb to the early 2020s). Some background on the complete study: Patients with newly diagnosed Graves' disease had been on antithyroid drugs for under 3 months. This study used TCR sequencing and RNA sequencing of peripheral blood to compare persistent Graves' disease patients against newly diagnosed Graves' disease patients. The study took place in China and was registered as a clinical trial. TCR sequencing covered around 13 persistent and about 20 newly diagnosed Graves' disease patients, around 35 samples in total.

What the study reported, not specific to this receptor: Sequencing and analysis were restricted to the TCR beta chain. TRBV28, TRBJ1-2 and TRBJ2-5 were preferentially used in persistent disease, while TRBV20-1 and TRBJ2-1 were favored in newly diagnosed disease. Because the primary lesion, thyroid tissue, could not be accessed, the study looked at peripheral blood alone. Patients with persistent disease shared more public clonotypes (about 3,000) than newly diagnosed patients did (approximately 990). Lower TCR Shannon entropy and fewer highly expanded clones were observed in persistent Graves' disease patients than in newly diagnosed patients, which suggested clonal expansion. The authors noted that the small sample size was a limitation that may lower accuracy.

Receptor libraries were prepared by multiplex PCR. Sequencing used an Illumina HiSeq 4000. CDR3 regions were amplified by Arm-PCR with iRepertoire HTBI primers to construct TCR beta libraries. Before sequencing, the PCR products went through gel purification. The source study handled its data this way. A total of roughly 67 TRBV and under 15 TRBJ segments were identified across samples and were used for gene usage analysis of CDR3 amino acid clonotypes. Filtered high-quality paired reads were merged into contigs using COPE and FqMerger. BLAST was used to align contigs to IMGT TRBV, TRBD and TRBJ reference genes, with CDR3 defined following IMGT. Any clonotype with a frequency above 0.1% was classified as a highly expanded clone. Shannon entropy was used to measure repertoire diversity, and the Gini coefficient was used to measure V-J evenness. Public clonotypes were defined as clonotypes shared by more than one individual. The public reads were reanalyzed by TCRdb: fastp trimming at Q25, MiXCR alignment, in-frame beta chains only. Entries that share a CDR3 protein sequence are merged under the most common genes and DNA. For this entry, the V and J calls and clone size follow TCRdb and not the study's own pipeline. This sample holds about 620,000 distinct CDR3 sequences; around 17% were observed only once. 15% to 20% of the sample lies in the top ten.

CDR1 and CDR2, looked up from the germline V gene, are SGHTA and FQGTGA. At the junction V is shortened by 4 bases and J by 0 bases, with 13 bases in between. The CDR3 runs 17 residues from the cysteine to the phenylalanine. The read is trimmed to its CDR3 DNA, 51 bases read in frame from base 1. The intended sense of this specimen's time point label: newly diagnosed GD, antithyroid drugs for less than 3 months. For both TCR sequencing and RNA sequencing, RNA was extracted from PBMCs in TRIzol. The diagnosis of Graves' disease was made according to American Thyroid Association guidelines. Patients were recruited from an endocrinology department in Xi'an, China. From each patient, 7.5 to 10 milliliters of peripheral blood was collected into an EDTA anticoagulant tube. Ficoll Paque Plus density gradient separation was used to isolate PBMCs, and no further T cell sorting was performed. An Agilent 2100 Bioanalyzer and agarose gel were used to check RNA quality, and a NanoDrop 2000 was used to measure RNA concentration.

This same sample was also taken into another study, of T cells in Graves' hyperthyroidism and ophthalmopathy. Drawing on the second study: Stable Graves' hyperthyroidism was defined as no progression to ophthalmopathy during 18 months of follow-up. Hyperthyroidism patients were aged 18 to 65 years and newly diagnosed, with disease duration of less than 2 months. The study excluded patients with uncontrolled infections, other autoimmune diseases, pregnancy or lactation. Diagnoses relied on clinical symptoms, serum thyroxine and TRAb, thyroid ultrasound and orbital computed tomography. For the first round of RT-PCR on the TCR CDR3, the HTBI primer set was used together with the Qiagen OneStep RT-PCR kit. Most expanded thyroid clonotypes (frequency above 0.001) were also found in blood, which suggests that blood repertoires may mirror thyroid immune responses. Ophthalmopathy was separated from stable hyperthyroidism by a 13 V-J signature model, with around 90% sensitivity and about 81% specificity obtained in cross-validation and 80%/75% obtained in testing. In validation, the model predicted progression to ophthalmopathy a median of 6.5 months before onset, with roughly 71% sensitivity and 72.22% specificity. To identify distinguishing TCR V-J signatures, a discovery cohort of 100 patients was used, comprising 43 with Graves' ophthalmopathy and 57 with stable Graves' hyperthyroidism. Prospective prediction of ophthalmopathy was tested in an independent validation cohort consisting of 18 to 20 hyperthyroidism patients and 15 to 17 patients who later progressed to ophthalmopathy. The 85 to 100 discovery patients were randomly split 7:3 into training and test sets. The study also compared thyroid tissue and blood T-cell repertoires from about 6 Graves' hyperthyroidism patients. Once sampling was done, hyperthyroidism patients were given methimazole at a starting dose of 30 mg daily, whereas ophthalmopathy patients were given high-dose intravenous methylprednisolone. A second multiplex PCR round built the libraries, followed by size selection and purification. Sequencing of the libraries was done on an Illumina HiSeq2000 using paired-end 100 bp reads. Raw data were processed with SOAPnuke, discarding reads with adapters, uncalled bases, mean Phred below 15, or no exact constant-primer or identifier match. COPE v1.2.5 was used to merge high-quality paired reads, and clonotypes were defined as unique nucleotide sequences. MiTCR v1.1 was used to align clonotypes to the IMGT TRBV, TRBD and TRBJ reference segments. Analysis was restricted to V-J combinations with a frequency above 0.0001, which covered about 99% of repertoires. The TCS score was defined as the ratio of F50 (clonal expansion) to E x V (chaos), calculated using BLOSUM62-based TCRdist between CDR3 peptides within each V-J. Welch's t-statistics and random forest reduced 514 V-J features to 13, which were used in a naive Bayes classifier (R e1071). No statistical method was used to fix the sample size in advance, and group allocation was not hidden from the investigators. The paper describes TCR Vbeta CDR3 sequencing of 120 to 150 peripheral blood samples, made up of 43 ophthalmopathy patients, 70 to 75 hyperthyroidism patients and 17 progressor patients.

The V and J segments used are TRBV7-3 and TRBJ2-6; the D gene remains uncertain. This clonotype originated in a woman aged 25 to 39 with Graves disease. Donor details come from another sample of the same person, matched by shared clones. Sequenced here: peripheral blood mononuclear cells (PBMCs), sampled at new diagnosis, from a patient treated with antithyroid drugs. The CDR3 sequence is CASSYRSQSSGANVLTF. The DNA is TGTGCCAGCAGCTACCGGTCCCAAAGCTCTGGGGCCAACGTCCTGACTTTC.